Shown below are 15 T cell receptor beta chains from a single sample sequenced in a study of T cell responses to AZD1222 COVID-19 vaccine. This table comes from immunoSEQ multiplex PCR, and its TCRdb copy is limited to in-frame clones, with some not included. The table lists about 130,000 clones, approximately 85% of them singletons. Sequences were derived from peripheral blood, sampled 28 days after the second AZD1222 dose. The receptors were sampled from an adult who received the AZD1222 COVID-19 vaccine.

This chain connects TRBV28 to TRBJ1-2, with TRBD1 as a possible D gene (6 bases). CDR3 length equals 13 residues. The germline CDR1 and CDR2 sequences are MDHEN and SYDVKM. V lost 6 bases to trimming and J lost 3 bases, with 11 bases between them. The CDR3 region is CASRGGADYGYTF. The CDR3 coding sequence is TGTGCCAGCAGAGGGGGGGCCGACTATGGCTACACCTTC.

The chain couples TRBV15 to TRBJ2-7; 8 bases agree with TRBD1. Per germline, CDR1 LNHNV and CDR2 YYDKDF (reference sequence). The CDR3 runs 15 residues. With V trimmed by 2 bases and J by 6 bases, 9 bases remained unmatched. The CDR3 coding sequence is TGTGCCACCAGCAGACCTACTCAGGGGGCTGGCGAGCAGTACTTC. Residues: CATSRPTQGAGEQYF.

The CDR3 DNA follows: TGCGCCAGCAGCCGGGGTCAGCTAGGCTACGAGCAGTACTTC. It is translated as CASSRGQLGYEQYF. V is TRBV5-1 and J is TRBJ2-7; D is possibly TRBD2 (5 bases). V was clipped by 4 bases and J by 3 bases, with 14 bases between them. Germline CDR1 is SGHRS and CDR2 is YFSETQ. The CDR3 runs 14 residues.

V is TRBV30 and J is TRBJ2-7, with 7 nucleotides matching TRBD1. Germline V lookup: CDR1 GTSNPN, CDR2 SVGIG (reference sequence). J was trimmed by 2 bases and V by 2 bases; bases with no gene match: 6. The length of the CDR3 is 14 residues. The CDR3: CAWSPQGSPYEQYF. CDR3 nucleotide sequence: TGTGCCTGGAGTCCACAGGGGTCCCCCTACGAGCAGTACTTC. The entire variable domain, with the rest obtained from reference TRBV30 and TRBJ2-7, is as follows: SQTIHQWPATLVQPVGSPLSLECTVEGTSNPNLYWYRQAAGRGLQLLFYSVGIGQISSEVPQNLSASRPQDRQFILSSKKLLLSDSGFYLCAWSPQGSPYEQYFGPGTRLTVT.

The chain employs TRBV28 and TRBJ1-1, with 7 bases matching TRBD1. The J segment lost 0 bases and the V segment lost 5 bases, leaving 6 bases of the junction unmatched. The CDR3 totals 15 residues. Germline V CDR1 and CDR2: MDHEN, SYDVKM. CDR3 sequence (DNA): TGTGCCAGCAGTCCACCCAGGGGGGTGAACACTGAAGCTTTCTTT. This encodes CASSPPRGVNTEAFF. Complete variable domain (other parts from reference TRBV28 and TRBJ1-1): DVKVTQSSRYLVKRTGEKVFLECVQDMDHENMFWYRQDPGLGLRLIYFSYDVKMKEKGDIPEGYSVSREKKERFSLILESASTNQTSMYLCASSPPRGVNTEAFFGQGTRLTVV.

The V call is TRBV7-3, the J call TRBJ2-3; TRBD2 aligns across 11 bases. This CDR3 has 14 amino acids. After removal of 5 bases from V and 6 bases from J, the junction contained 4 bases not matched to a gene. Germline CDR1 is SGHTA and CDR2 is FQGTGA. The CDR3 loop is CASSVTSGVDTQYF. The CDR3 DNA reads as TGTGCCAGCAGCGTGACTAGCGGGGTGGATACGCAGTATTTT.

This clone appeared a single time. The genes are TRBV7-2 and TRBJ2-5; 8 positions match TRBD2. The V gene end was trimmed by 6 bases and the J gene end by 3 bases; junction bases not matched to a gene: 15. Germline V lookup: CDR1 SGHTA, CDR2 FQGNSA. The CDR3 extends over 17 amino acids. The CDR3 spells CASSMGAAGGGEETQYF. CDR3 DNA: TGTGCCAGCAGTATGGGCGCGGCGGGAGGTGGGGAAGAGACCCAGTACTTC.

The gene calls are TRBV7-6 and TRBJ2-5, with D uncertain. CDR1 is SGHVS and CDR2 is FNYEAQ in the germline V gene. The CDR3 has 12 amino acids. V was clipped by 1 base and J by 7 bases, with 7 bases between them. The CDR3 DNA follows: TGTGCCAGCAGCTTAGAGACGGGGACCCAGTACTTC. Protein: CASSLETGTQYF.

V and J are TRBV6-1 and TRBJ2-3, with 7 bases that match TRBD2. The ends lost 4 bases at V and 0 bases at J; junction bases unmatched: 7. Germline CDR1 MNHNS, CDR2 SASEGT. The length of the CDR3 is 16 residues. CDR3 residues: CASSGTLRGSTDTQYF. DNA of the CDR3: TGTGCCAGCAGTGGTACTTTGCGGGGGAGCACAGATACGCAGTATTTT.

The rearrangement joins TRBV28 to TRBJ2-3, with D perhaps matching TRBD1 or TRBD2 (7 bases each). Germline-derived CDR1 and CDR2 are MDHEN and SYDVKM. There are 14 residues in the CDR3. The germline V and J ends were trimmed by 2 bases and 8 bases, with 14 bases remaining between them. The CDR3 coding sequence is TGTGCCAGCAGTTTAGGGCAGGGGGGGGGTACGCAGTATTTT. Translation: CASSLGQGGGTQYF.

The genes are TRBV28 and TRBJ1-1; 7 nucleotides agree with TRBD1. CDR1 and CDR2 from the germline V gene are MDHEN and SYDVKM. The CDR3 is 14 residues long. J was trimmed by 3 bases and V by 6 bases; bases with no gene match: 7. The CDR3 protein is CASSATGRDTEAFF. The CDR3 coding sequence is TGTGCCAGCAGCGCGACAGGGCGGGACACTGAAGCTTTCTTT.

This clone was seen a single time. This chain links TRBV19 with TRBJ1-1, with TRBD1 matching over 8 bases. From germline, CDR1 is LNHDA and CDR2 SQIVND (reference sequence). V shed 6 bases, J shed 1 base, and the junction held 7 bases outside the gene matches. The CDR3 spans 15 residues. The CDR3 DNA sequence: TGTGCCAGTAGGGCAGGGGGCGCGGGGAACACTGAAGCTTTCTTT. Residues: CASRAGGAGNTEAFF.

The chain recombines TRBV28 with TRBJ1-1, with D perhaps TRBD1 (5 bases). The CDR3 loop spans 14 amino acids. V shed 4 bases and J shed 3 bases, with 12 bases lying between them. In germline, CDR1 is MDHEN, CDR2 SYDVKM. In DNA form, the CDR3 reads TGTGCCAGCAGTTCCAGGGTTACGTACACTGAAGCTTTCTTT. Its protein product is CASSSRVTYTEAFF.

The chain recombines TRBV9 with TRBJ1-2, with 7 nucleotides matching TRBD1. From germline, CDR1 is SGDLS and CDR2 YYNGEE. J lost 3 bases, V lost 3 bases, and 17 bases had no gene match. This CDR3 has 18 amino acids. CDR3 coding DNA: TGTGCCAGCAGCGAAAATGACTTACGGACAGGACCGCACTATGGCTACACCTTC. Its protein product is CASSENDLRTGPHYGYTF. Filled out from reference TRBV9 and TRBJ1-2, the complete variable domain reads DSGVTQTPKHLITATGQRVTLRCSPRSGDLSVYWYQQSLDQGLQFLIQYYNGEERAKGNILERFSAQQFPDLHSELNLSSLELGDSALYFCASSENDLRTGPHYGYTFGSGTRLTVV.

This clone was seen only a few times. The V call is TRBV4-2, the J call TRBJ1-4; 7 bases line up with TRBD1. Trimming cost V 3 bases and J 8 bases; bases outside gene matches: 6. The CDR3 runs 14 residues. Germline CDR1 and CDR2: LGHNA and YNFKEQ. DNA for the CDR3: TGTGCCAGCAGCCAGATAGGGGGCGACGAAAAACTGTTTTTT. Residues: CASSQIGGDEKLFF.